A single sample gave rise to the 19 T cell receptor beta chains below, sequenced in a study of beta chain features in type 1 diabetes. All of the isolated RNA was reverse transcribed, so expressed TCRB transcripts were sequenced. Data came from immunoSEQ multiplex PCR; TCRdb stores just in-frame clones and leaves some out. The sample has 250,000 to 300,000 clones, 8% seen once. The material sequenced was central memory CD4+ T cells from blood. These receptors came from a young woman in good health.

The rearrangement joins TRBV14 to TRBJ1-1, with 8 bases that match TRBD1. J lost 4 bases, V lost 4 bases, and 5 bases had no gene match. The CDR3 contains 14 residues. The germline gives CDR1 SGHDN, CDR2 FVKESK. CDR3 loop: CASSRNRGSTEAFF. The CDR3 DNA reads as TGTGCCAGCAGCCGAAACAGGGGGAGCACTGAAGCTTTCTTT.

The chain recombines TRBV7-2 with TRBJ2-7; maybe TRBD1 (6 bases). This CDR3 has 14 residues. From germline, CDR1 is SGHTA and CDR2 FQGNSA. Trimming removed 5 bases at V and 7 bases at J, with 18 bases between. The CDR3 coding sequence is TGTGCCAGCAGCGCCCACAGGGAAGGTGGTGAGCAGTACGTC. This translates into CASSAHREGGEQYV.

This clone was seen repeatedly, ten times or more. This sequence joins TRBV18 and TRBJ2-5; TRBD2 is a possible D gene (5 bases). V lost 2 bases and J 3 bases, leaving 7 bases between the germline ends. This CDR3 region has 13 residues. Germline lookup yields CDR1 KGHSH and CDR2 LQKENI. As DNA, the CDR3 is TGTGCCAGCTCACCAGGAGGAAAAGAGACCCAGTACTTC. Translation: CASSPGGKETQYF.

The CDR3 region has the DNA TGTGCCAGCAGCTCAAAGGGGGGCCGGAATGAGCAGTTCTTC. Its protein is CASSSKGGRNEQFF. The chain is built from TRBV7-8 and TRBJ2-1, with D perhaps being TRBD1 or TRBD2 (6 bases each). V lost 4 bases and J lost 7, with 14 bases in between. The CDR3 sequence is 14 residues long. Germline-derived CDR1 and CDR2 are SGHVS and FQNEAQ.

A few counts support this clone. The V call is TRBV11-2, the J call TRBJ2-1; 10 nucleotides agree with TRBD2. This CDR3 is built from 15 residues. With V trimmed by 5 bases and J by 7 bases, 8 bases remained unmatched. Germline CDR1 SGHAT, CDR2 FQNNGV. The CDR3 is CASSPSGGAANEQFF. CDR3 nucleotides: TGTGCCAGCAGCCCGAGCGGGGGGGCCGCGAATGAGCAGTTCTTC.

This clone has ten or more counts. The rearrangement joins TRBV30 to TRBJ2-7; D not certain. CDR1 and CDR2 (germline): GTSNPN, SVGIG (reference sequence). This CDR3 is built from 12 residues. The germline V and J ends were trimmed by 2 bases and 7 bases, with 12 bases remaining between them. The CDR3 region is CAWSHTGPEQYF. The CDR3 nucleotides read TGTGCCTGGAGTCACACCGGCCCTGAGCAGTACTTC.

This clone was detected a few times. The chain is built from TRBV7-9 and TRBJ2-1, with 13 bases fitting TRBD2. CDR1 and CDR2 from the germline V gene are SEHNR and FQNEAQ (reference sequence). Trimming took 1 base from V and 6 from J; bases not matched to a gene: 3. This CDR3 comprises 16 residues. The DNA of the CDR3 is TGTGCCAGCAGCTTAGGGACTAGCGGGAGAGCCAATGAGCAGTTCTTC. Translating gives CASSLGTSGRANEQFF. Using reference TRBV7-9 and TRBJ2-1 for the parts outside the CDR3, the full variable domain is DTGVSQNPRHKITKRGQNVTFRCDPISEHNRLYWYRQTLGQGPEFLTYFQNEAQLEKSRLLSDRFSAERPKGSFSTLEIQRTEQGDSAMYLCASSLGTSGRANEQFFGPGTRLTVL.

The V gene is TRBV7-2, the J gene TRBJ1-3; D unclear. Germline CDR1 and CDR2: SGHTA and FQGNSA. Between the trimmed V and J ends, which lost 5 bases and 0 bases, there was a span of 8 bases. This CDR3 has 14 residues. The CDR3 DNA reads as TGTGCCAGCAGCCCGGGAATCTCTGGAAACACCATATATTTT. This codes for CASSPGISGNTIYF.

The rearrangement uses TRBV27 and TRBJ2-7; the match to TRBD2 covers 12 bases. The V segment lost 3 bases and the J segment 7 bases; nucleotides outside the gene matches: 10. The germline gives CDR1 MNHEY, CDR2 SMNVEV (reference sequence). The CDR3 spans 16 residues. Here the CDR3 reads CASSFKSRLAGGEQYV. In nucleotides, the CDR3 is TGTGCCAGCAGTTTTAAGTCAAGGCTAGCGGGGGGGGAGCAGTACGTC.

This clone was found many times. The chain uses TRBV2 and TRBJ1-5, with 9 bases aligning to TRBD1. J gave up 6 bases and V 5 bases, and 2 bases lay outside the gene matches. CDR3 size: 13 residues. CDR1 SNHLY and CDR2 FYNNEI come from the germline V gene. CDR3 DNA: TGTGCCAGCAGTACGACAGGGGGTCAGCCCCAGCATTTT. Translated: CASSTTGGQPQHF.

This chain links TRBV7-9 with TRBJ2-3; no reliable D call. The CDR3 sequence is 13 residues long. Trimming took off 4 bases at V and 0 bases at J, with 5 bases between the two ends. CDR1 is SEHNR, CDR2 FQNEAQ, per germline (reference sequence). The CDR3 sequence: CASSWISTDTQYF. CDR3 coding DNA: TGTGCCAGCAGCTGGATTAGCACAGATACGCAGTATTTT.

This clone was detected a few times. The chain recombines TRBV7-9 with TRBJ2-7; TRBD1 is a possible D gene (5 bases). The germline V gene has CDR1 SEHNR and CDR2 FQNEAQ (reference sequence). The CDR3 totals 13 residues. Trimming pared 0 bases from V and 4 bases from J, leaving 7 bases between. This CDR3 reads CASSLAGQYEQYV. The CDR3 DNA is TGTGCCAGCAGCTTAGCGGGGCAGTACGAGCAGTACGTC.

The V gene is TRBV29-1, the J gene TRBJ1-1; D unclear. Per germline, CDR1 SQVTM and CDR2 ANQGSEA. This CDR3 contains 12 residues. V dropped 5 bases and J dropped 3 bases, with 10 bases sitting between them. CDR3 sequence reads: CSVFKGYTEAFF. DNA for the CDR3: TGCAGCGTTTTTAAGGGCTACACTGAAGCTTTCTTT. Using reference TRBV29-1 and TRBJ1-1 for the parts outside the CDR3, the full variable domain is SAVISQKPSRDICQRGTSLTIQCQVDSQVTMMFWYRQQPGQSLTLIATANQGSEATYESGFVIDKFPISRPNLTFSTLTVSNMSPEDSSIYLCSVFKGYTEAFFGQGTRLTVV.

This rearrangement joins TRBV6-4 to TRBJ2-5; 7 nucleotides align to TRBD2. V gave up 8 bases and J gave up 3 bases; unmatched junction bases: 15. Per germline, CDR1 MRHNA and CDR2 SNTAGT. This CDR3 has 16 residues. This chain's CDR3 is CASLVRRERFEETQYF. The CDR3, as DNA: TGTGCCAGCTTGGTCAGGCGGGAGAGGTTTGAAGAGACCCAGTACTTC.

This chain uses TRBV2 with TRBJ2-1; D call uncertain. This CDR3 has 14 residues. The germline CDR1 and CDR2 sequences are SNHLY and FYNNEI. Deletions cut 1 base from V and 6 bases from J, with 10 bases between. CDR3 in DNA: TGTGCCAGCAGTGAAGGTTTTTCAAGCAATGAGCAGTTCTTC. Translated: CASSEGFSSNEQFF.

This clone was seen more than once but under ten times. In the same sample, other DNA sequences code for this CDR3. The rearrangement uses TRBV18 and TRBJ1-1; a weak D match, TRBD1 (6 bases). The length of the CDR3 is 15 residues. V gave up 3 bases and J gave up 2 bases, with 13 bases separating them. CDR1 and CDR2 (germline): KGHSH, LQKENI. CDR3 DNA sequence: TGTGCCAGCTCACCTACCGGGACACTCAACACTGAAGCTTTCTTT. It is translated as CASSPTGTLNTEAFF.

There are many counts of this clone. CDR3 protein: CASSWRSFWDEQFF. CDR3 nucleotide sequence: TGTGCCAGCAGTTGGAGGTCCTTCTGGGATGAGCAGTTCTTC. This chain joins TRBV6-6 and TRBJ2-1; possible D gene TRBD2, 5 bases. The CDR3 consists of 14 residues. Germline CDR1 MNHNY, CDR2 SVGAGI (reference sequence). V lost 4 bases and J 8 bases, leaving 15 bases between the germline ends.

Ten or more counts support this clone. V gene TRBV7-2 combines with J gene TRBJ1-4; 7 nucleotides match TRBD1. Germline V CDR1 and CDR2: SGHTA, FQGNSA. J lost 5 bases, V lost 6 bases, and 6 bases had no gene match. CDR3 length equals 14 residues. The CDR3 DNA reads as TGTGCCAGCAGGTTGGGGACAGCGAATGAAAAACTGTTTTTT. This codes for CASRLGTANEKLFF.

The chain joins TRBV7-9 to TRBJ2-1; 10 nucleotides line up with TRBD2. The CDR3 sequence is 18 residues long. The V segment lost 5 bases and the J segment 1 base; nucleotides outside the gene matches: 11. Germline CDR1 reads SEHNR; CDR2 reads FQNEAQ (reference sequence). CDR3 residues: CASSRTSSGRRSYNEQFF. The CDR3 DNA reads TGTGCCAGCAGCCGAACATCTAGCGGGAGAAGGTCCTACAATGAGCAGTTCTTC.